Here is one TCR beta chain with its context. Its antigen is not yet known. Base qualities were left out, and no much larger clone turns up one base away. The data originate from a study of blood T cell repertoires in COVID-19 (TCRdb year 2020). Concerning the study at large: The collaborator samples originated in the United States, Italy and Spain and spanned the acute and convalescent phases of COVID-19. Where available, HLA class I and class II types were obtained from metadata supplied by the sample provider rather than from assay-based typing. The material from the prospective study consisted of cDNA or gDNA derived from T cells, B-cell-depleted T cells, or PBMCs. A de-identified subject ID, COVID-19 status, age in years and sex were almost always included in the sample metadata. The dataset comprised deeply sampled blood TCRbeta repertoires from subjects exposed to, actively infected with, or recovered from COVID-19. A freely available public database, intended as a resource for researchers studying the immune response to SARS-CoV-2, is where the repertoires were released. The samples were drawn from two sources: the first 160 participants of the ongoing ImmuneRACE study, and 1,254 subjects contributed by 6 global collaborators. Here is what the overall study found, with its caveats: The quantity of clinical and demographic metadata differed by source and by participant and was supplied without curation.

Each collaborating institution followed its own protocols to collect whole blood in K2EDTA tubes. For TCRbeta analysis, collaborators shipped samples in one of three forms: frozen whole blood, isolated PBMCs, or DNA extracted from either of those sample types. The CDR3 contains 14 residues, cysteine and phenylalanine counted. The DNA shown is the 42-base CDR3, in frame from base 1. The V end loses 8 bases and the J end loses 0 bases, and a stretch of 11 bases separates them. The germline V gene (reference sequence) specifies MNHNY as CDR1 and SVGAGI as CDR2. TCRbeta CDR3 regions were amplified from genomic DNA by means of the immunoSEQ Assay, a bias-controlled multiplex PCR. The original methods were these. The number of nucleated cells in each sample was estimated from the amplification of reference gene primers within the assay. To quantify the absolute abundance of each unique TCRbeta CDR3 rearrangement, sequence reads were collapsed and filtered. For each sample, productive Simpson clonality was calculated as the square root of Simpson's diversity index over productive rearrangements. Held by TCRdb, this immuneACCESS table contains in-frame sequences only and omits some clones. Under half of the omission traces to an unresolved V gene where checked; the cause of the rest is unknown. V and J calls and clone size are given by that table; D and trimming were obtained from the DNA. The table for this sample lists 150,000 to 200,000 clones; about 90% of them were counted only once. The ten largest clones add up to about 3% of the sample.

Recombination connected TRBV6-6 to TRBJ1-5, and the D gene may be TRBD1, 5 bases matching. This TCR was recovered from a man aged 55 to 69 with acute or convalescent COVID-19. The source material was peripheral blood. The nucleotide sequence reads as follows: TGTGCCAGCGACTCGGGGGGTAGCAATCAGCCCCAGCATTTT. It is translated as CASDSGGSNQPQHF.